The entry below describes one TCR beta chain. Its antigen is not known. The data are from a study of PD-1 blockade in classical Hodgkin lymphoma. The overall study: A 3 mg/kg intravenous dose of nivolumab was received by patients every 2 weeks.

Whole-study results and caveats: When nivolumab was started under 1 year after ASCT, patients were excluded. CD4+ TCR diversity, unlike CD8+, climbed significantly by C4D1.

Trimming took off 0 bases at V and 3 bases at J, with 10 bases between the two ends. The CDR3 sequence is 15 residues long. Germline V CDR1 and CDR2: MNHNY, SVGAGI (reference sequence). Repertoires were generated with immunoSEQ multiplex PCR, while TCRdb's copy carries only in-frame clones and drops some. The top ten clones hold approximately 7% of a sample with roughly 48,000 clones, 86% of them seen once. Time point meaning: cycle 4 day 1 (C4D1), after six to seven weeks of nivolumab. Each patient relapsed following autologous stem cell transplantation, and prior brentuximab vedotin exposure differed.

The sequence derives from a human donor with classical Hodgkin lymphoma. V usage is TRBV6-6 and J usage is TRBJ2-3, with no clear D. This specimen was peripheral blood mononuclear cells (PBMCs), taken before the fourth cycle of nivolumab. This CDR3 reads CASSYSGLGTDTQYF. CDR3 DNA sequence: TGTGCCAGCAGTTACTCGGGCCTCGGAACAGATACGCAGTATTTT.